Detailed here is one T cell receptor (beta chain). Its antigen is currently unknown. This sample stems from a study of graft-versus-host responses after intestinal transplantation. Across the study: All recipients got anti-thymocyte globulin induction, then tacrolimus and steroids for around three years.

The CDR3 contains 13 residues. V gave up 5 bases and J gave up 4 bases, with 9 bases separating them. Germline V lookup: CDR1 LNHDA, CDR2 SQIVND (reference sequence). Data came from immunoSEQ multiplex PCR; TCRdb stores just in-frame clones and leaves some out. The sample has 150,000 or so clones, around nine tenths seen once. This sequence joins TRBV19 and TRBJ1-5, with D unclear. The origin of this receptor is a human donor who received an intestinal transplant. The source was unstimulated CD4+ T cells sorted from spleen or lymph node cells, collected before intestinal transplant. The CDR3 sequence is CASSLSVNQPQHF. DNA of the CDR3: TGTGCCAGTAGTCTTTCAGTTAATCAGCCCCAGCATTTT.